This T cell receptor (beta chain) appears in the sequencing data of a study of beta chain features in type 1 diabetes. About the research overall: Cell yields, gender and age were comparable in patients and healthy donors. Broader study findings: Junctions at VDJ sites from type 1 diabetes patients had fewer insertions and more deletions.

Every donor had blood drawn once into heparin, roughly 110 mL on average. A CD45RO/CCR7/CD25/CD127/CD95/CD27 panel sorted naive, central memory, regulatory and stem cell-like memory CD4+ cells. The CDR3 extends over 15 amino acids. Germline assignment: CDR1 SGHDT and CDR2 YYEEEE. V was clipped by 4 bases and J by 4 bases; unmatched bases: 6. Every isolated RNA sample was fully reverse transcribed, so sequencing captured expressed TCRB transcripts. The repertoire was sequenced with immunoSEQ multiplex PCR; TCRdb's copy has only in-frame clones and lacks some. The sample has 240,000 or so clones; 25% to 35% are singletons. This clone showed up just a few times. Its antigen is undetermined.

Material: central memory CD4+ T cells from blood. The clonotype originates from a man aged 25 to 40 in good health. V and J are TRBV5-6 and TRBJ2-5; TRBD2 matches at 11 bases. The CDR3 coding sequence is TGTGCCAGCAGCACTAGACTAGCGGGACGAGAGACCCAGTACTTC. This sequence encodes CASSTRLAGRETQYF.